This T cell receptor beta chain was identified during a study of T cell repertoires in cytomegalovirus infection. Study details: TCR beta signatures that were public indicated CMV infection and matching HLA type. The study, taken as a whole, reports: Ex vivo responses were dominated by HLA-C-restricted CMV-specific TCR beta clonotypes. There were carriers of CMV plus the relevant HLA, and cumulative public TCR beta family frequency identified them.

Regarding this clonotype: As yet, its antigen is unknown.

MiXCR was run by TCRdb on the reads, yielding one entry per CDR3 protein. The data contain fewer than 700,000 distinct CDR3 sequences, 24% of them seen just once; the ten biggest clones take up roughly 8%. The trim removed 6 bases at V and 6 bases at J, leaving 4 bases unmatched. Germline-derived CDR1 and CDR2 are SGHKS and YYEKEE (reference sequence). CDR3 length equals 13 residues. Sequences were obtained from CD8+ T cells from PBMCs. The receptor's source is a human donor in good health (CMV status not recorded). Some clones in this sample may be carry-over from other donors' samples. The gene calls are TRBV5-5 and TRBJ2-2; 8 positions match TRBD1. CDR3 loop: CASIPQGAGELFF. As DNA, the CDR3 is TGTGCCAGCATCCCACAGGGGGCCGGGGAGCTGTTTTTT.